This T cell receptor (beta chain) was found in a study of blood T cell repertoires in COVID-19. This CDR3 spans 15 amino acids. CDR1 GTSNPN and CDR2 SVGIG come from the germline V gene (reference sequence). The germline V and J ends were trimmed by 2 bases and 2 bases, with 15 bases remaining between them. Sequencing was performed with immunoSEQ multiplex PCR; in TCRdb, only in-frame clones are kept and a portion is missing. Of 150,000 to 200,000 clones listed, 80% are singletons. The rearrangement uses TRBV30 and TRBJ2-5; TRBD2 might be the D (6 bases). This sequence originates from a man in his forties who had recovered from COVID-19. Sequenced: PBMCs or T cells enriched from blood (not recorded which). The CDR3 spells CAWSRFGGAQETQYF. In DNA form, the CDR3 reads TGTGCCTGGAGTCGTTTCGGGGGAGCTCAAGAGACCCAGTACTTC.